Following are 27 T cell receptor beta chains from one sample sequenced in a study of response to subunit inactivated influenza vaccine (dated by TCRdb to the late 2010s). The library came from RT-PCR. The run used an Illumina HiSeq 2500. TCRdb passed the public sequencing reads through fastp at Q25 and MiXCR, retaining productive beta sequences. Rows are unified per CDR3 protein, each entry keeping the most common DNA and genes. This sample lists a few hundred thousand distinct CDR3 sequences; 21% were detected once. The leading ten clones occupy 10% to 13% of the sample. Material: PBMCs from blood, obtained less than 22 months after vaccination. These receptors all stem from a man between 50 and 69 years old who received an inactivated influenza vaccine. Donor details come from another sample of the same person, matched by shared clones.

This clonotype came up a few times. The V gene is TRBV18, the J gene TRBJ2-1; D is tentatively TRBD1 or TRBD2 (5 bases each). There are 13 residues in the CDR3. Germline loops: CDR1 KGHSH, CDR2 LQKENI. V was trimmed by 0 bases and J by 12 bases, leaving 12 bases between them. The CDR3 DNA reads as TGTGCCAGCTCACCACCCGGGACGCCCCTGCAGTTCTTC. Translating it yields CASSPPGTPLQFF.

This chain uses TRBV5-1 with TRBJ2-3, with TRBD2 identical over 7 bases. The CDR3 covers 16 residues. Germline CDR1 is SGHRS and CDR2 is YFSETQ. V dropped 4 bases and J dropped 3; count of bases not matched to a gene: 11. CDR3 protein: CASSNPGTTLTDTQYF. CDR3 DNA: TGCGCCAGCAGCAATCCCGGGACTACCTTAACAGATACGCAGTATTTT.

This clonotype has more than one count but fewer than ten. The chain has TRBV6-1 and TRBJ1-6; D is uncertain. CDR1 is MNHNS, CDR2 SASEGT, per germline. V was cut by 1 base and J by 3 bases, with 10 bases left in between. The CDR3 runs 16 residues. This CDR3 reads CASSEDAGIYNSPLHF. CDR3 nucleotide sequence: TGTGCCAGCAGTGAAGATGCGGGGATCTATAATTCACCCCTCCACTTT.

This clonotype has only a few counts. The rearrangement uses TRBV19 and TRBJ1-1, with 8 bases that match TRBD1. CDR1 and CDR2 from the germline V gene are LNHDA and SQIVND (reference sequence). Trimming took 3 bases from V and 7 from J; bases not matched to a gene: 4. This CDR3 contains 13 residues. The CDR3 spells CASSISRGLEAFF. DNA of the CDR3: TGTGCCAGTAGTATTAGCAGGGGGCTTGAAGCTTTCTTT.

This clonotype has just a few counts. This chain connects TRBV5-1 to TRBJ1-1; D possibly corresponds to TRBD1 (6 bases). This CDR3 has 14 amino acids. CDR1 and CDR2 from the germline V gene are SGHRS and YFSETQ. V was pared by 7 bases and J by 2 bases, with 15 bases between. Written as DNA, the CDR3 is TGCGCCAGCGCCCCCGGGGGCCCCAACACTGAAGCTTTCTTT. This codes for CASAPGGPNTEAFF. The complete variable domain, with remaining parts taken from reference TRBV5-1 and TRBJ1-1, reads KAGVTQTPRYLIKTRGQQVTLSCSPISGHRSVSWYQQTPGQGLQFLFEYFSETQRNKGNFPGRFSGRQFSNSRSEMNVSTLELGDSALYLCASAPGGPNTEAFFGQGTRLTVV.

This clonotype appeared a few times. The chain is built from TRBV11-2 and TRBJ1-2, with TRBD1 matching 7 bases. The CDR3 is made up of 13 amino acids. With V trimmed by 6 bases and J by 6 bases, 7 bases remained unmatched. Germline V gene data show CDR1 as SGHAT and CDR2 as FQNNGV. Here the CDR3 reads CASRPGQWDGYTF. CDR3 sequence (DNA): TGTGCCAGCAGACCGGGACAGTGGGATGGCTACACCTTC.

V usage is TRBV5-1 and J usage is TRBJ2-7; unclear D gene. V lost 0 bases and J lost 0, with 10 bases in between. The CDR3 totals 15 residues. Looked up from germline, CDR1 is SGHRS and CDR2 is YFSETQ. Written as DNA, the CDR3 is TGCGCCAGCAGCTTGGTTGCCAGGAGCTCCTACGAGCAGTACTTC. This encodes CASSLVARSSYEQYF. The full variable domain, rest sourced from reference TRBV5-1 and TRBJ2-7, is KAGVTQTPRYLIKTRGQQVTLSCSPISGHRSVSWYQQTPGQGLQFLFEYFSETQRNKGNFPGRFSGRQFSNSRSEMNVSTLELGDSALYLCASSLVARSSYEQYFGPGTRLTVT.

This clonotype was observed a handful of times. This sequence joins TRBV20-1 and TRBJ2-2; 9 positions agree with TRBD1. The J segment lost 7 bases and the V segment lost 1 base, leaving 10 bases of the junction unmatched. The CDR3 loop spans 16 amino acids. The germline gives CDR1 DFQATT, CDR2 SNEGSKA (reference sequence). The CDR3: CSARVPGQGGVGELFF. CDR3 DNA: TGCAGTGCTAGAGTCCCGGGACAGGGTGGGGTCGGGGAGCTGTTTTTT.

This clonotype was recorded a few times. The V call is TRBV18, the J call TRBJ2-7; 7 nucleotides line up with TRBD2. Germline-derived CDR1 and CDR2 are KGHSH and LQKENI. V lost 4 bases, J lost 4 bases, and 10 bases stayed unmatched. The CDR3 loop spans 15 amino acids. This CDR3 is CASSLAGGRFYEQYF. The CDR3 DNA reads TGTGCCAGCTCACTAGCTGGCGGGAGATTTTACGAGCAGTACTTC.

The chain employs TRBV11-1 and TRBJ2-7; 10 positions agree with TRBD2. With V trimmed by 5 bases and J by 5 bases, 6 bases remained unmatched. Looked up from germline, CDR1 is SGHAT and CDR2 is FQDESV (reference sequence). The CDR3 sequence is 14 residues long. CDR3 residues: CASSPGLANHEQYF. For the CDR3, the DNA is TGTGCCAGCAGCCCGGGACTAGCGAATCACGAGCAGTACTTC.

This clonotype was counted many times. The V gene is TRBV5-5, the J gene TRBJ2-7, with TRBD2 matching over 10 bases. Germline lookup yields CDR1 SGHKS and CDR2 YYEKEE (reference sequence). The CDR3 is made up of 15 amino acids. The V gene end was trimmed by 4 bases and the J gene end by 4 bases; junction bases not matched to a gene: 8. The DNA of the CDR3 is TGTGCCAGCAGCGGGCCCCATAGCGGGAGGTACGAGCAGTACTTC. It specifies CASSGPHSGRYEQYF. The full variable domain, with the rest looked up from reference TRBV5-5 and TRBJ2-7, is DAGVTQSPTHLIKTRGQQVTLRCSPISGHKSVSWYQQVLGQGPQFIFQYYEKEERGRGNFPDRFSARQFPNYSSELNVNALLLGDSALYLCASSGPHSGRYEQYFGPGTRLTVT.

This clonotype showed up just a few times. J is TRBJ2-1 and V is TRBV7-9, with TRBD2 identical over 9 bases. The V segment lost 5 bases and the J segment 6 bases; nucleotides outside the gene matches: 8. CDR1 and CDR2 from the germline V gene are SEHNR and FQNEAQ (reference sequence). CDR3 length: 15 residues. CDR3 region: CASSPSSGRRNEQFF. The DNA for the CDR3 is TGTGCCAGCAGCCCTTCCAGCGGGAGGCGCAATGAGCAGTTCTTC.

This clonotype was picked up many times. V usage is TRBV3-1 and J usage is TRBJ1-1; 9 bases agree with TRBD1. Germline CDR1 LGHDT, CDR2 YNNKEL (reference sequence). With 5 bases clipped from V and 4 bases from J, the junction kept 2 bases outside the gene matches. CDR3 size: 13 residues. The CDR3: CASSSTGGTEAFF. CDR3 sequence (DNA): TGTGCCAGCAGCTCGACAGGGGGCACTGAAGCTTTCTTT.

The rearrangement joins TRBV7-9 to TRBJ2-7; TRBD1 matches at 7 bases. V gave up 4 bases and J gave up 4 bases; unmatched junction bases: 7. Germline V lookup: CDR1 SEHNR, CDR2 FQNEAQ (reference sequence). The CDR3 runs 14 residues. The CDR3 region has the DNA TGTGCCAGCAGCTCCGGGACAGTAGCATACGAGCAGTACTTC. This gives the protein CASSSGTVAYEQYF.

This chain uses TRBV12-3 or TRBV12-4 with TRBJ2-3; 7 bases are a match to TRBD2. The CDR3 loop spans 15 amino acids. V shed 5 bases and J 4 bases; nucleotides not matched to a gene: 9. The CDR3 bases are TGTGCCAGCAGTCCTTTTCCTAGCGGATCAGATACGCAGTATTTT. Protein sequence: CASSPFPSGSDTQYF.

This clonotype appeared a few times. The genes are TRBV24-1 and TRBJ2-3; D is possibly TRBD1 or TRBD2 (5 bases each). Trimming took off 8 bases at V and 2 bases at J, with 13 bases between the two ends. CDR1 is KGHDR, CDR2 SFDVKD, per germline. The CDR3 consists of 14 residues. The CDR3 here is CATTGTEPTDTQYF. CDR3 nucleotide sequence: TGTGCCACCACGGGGACCGAGCCCACAGATACGCAGTATTTT.

This clonotype was recorded a few times. The rearrangement links TRBV7-2 to TRBJ1-6; D is undetermined. V was clipped by 5 bases and J by 9 bases, with 17 bases between them. The CDR3 length is 15 residues. Germline CDR1 is SGHTA and CDR2 is FQGNSA. For the CDR3, the DNA is TGTGCCAGCAGCCCTAGCTTCTGGCTAAGTTCACCCCTCCACTTT. It specifies CASSPSFWLSSPLHF.

This clonotype has just a few counts. The genes are TRBV13 and TRBJ1-5; D perhaps matches TRBD1 (5 bases). V was trimmed by 5 bases and J by 6 bases, leaving 17 bases between them. Germline loops: CDR1 PRHDT, CDR2 FYEKMQ (reference sequence). CDR3 length equals 15 residues. For the CDR3, the DNA is TGTGCCAGCAGCCCCAGTGCCAGGGTGGTTCAGCCCCAGCATTTT. It is translated as CASSPSARVVQPQHF. Variable domain in full (rest from reference TRBV13 and TRBJ1-5): AAGVIQSPRHLIKEKRETATLKCYPIPRHDTVYWYQQGPGQDPQFLISFYEKMQSDKGSIPDRFSAQQFSDYHSELNMSSLELGDSALYFCASSPSARVVQPQHFGDGTRLSIL.

This clonotype has at least ten counts. The chain is built from TRBV29-1 and TRBJ1-4; 11 bases fit TRBD1. CDR3 length: 18 amino acids. The V segment lost 3 bases and the J segment 7 bases; nucleotides outside the gene matches: 16. Germline values: CDR1 SQVTM, CDR2 ANQGSEA. Here the CDR3 reads CSVDIVGTGGSRREKLFF. CDR3 coding DNA: TGCAGCGTTGACATCGTCGGGACAGGGGGTTCCCGGCGTGAAAAACTGTTTTTT.

The chain is built from TRBV19 and TRBJ2-1; perhaps TRBD2 as D (5 bases). The V gene lost 1 base and the J gene lost 4 bases, with 8 bases spanning the gap. Per germline, CDR1 LNHDA and CDR2 SQIVND (reference sequence). The CDR3 consists of 14 residues. The CDR3 loop is CASSIAGKYNEQFF. DNA of the CDR3: TGTGCCAGTAGTATAGCGGGGAAATACAATGAGCAGTTCTTC.

This chain links TRBV6-2 or TRBV6-3 with TRBJ1-5; D is possibly TRBD1 (5 bases). The V end lost 6 bases, the J end lost 4 bases, and 16 bases lay between the germline ends. The germline V gene encodes CDR1 MNHEY and CDR2 SVGEGT. This CDR3 spans 15 amino acids. CDR3 nucleotides: TGTGCCAGCAGGCGGTCGGGGACGGTAAATCAGCCCCAGCATTTT. Translation: CASRRSGTVNQPQHF.

The chain is built from TRBV11-2 and TRBJ2-1; D not certain. The CDR3 is 11 amino acids. CDR1 is SGHAT and CDR2 is FQNNGV in the germline V gene. V lost 2 bases to trimming and J lost 9 bases, with 5 bases between them. CDR3 DNA: TGTGCCAGCAGCTTAATGGGTGAGCAGTTCTTC. As protein: CASSLMGEQFF.

The table lists this clonotype with many counts. The chain has TRBV5-6 and TRBJ1-5; 10 bases map to TRBD1. Germline-derived CDR1 and CDR2 are SGHDT and YYEEEE. CDR3 length equals 15 residues. With 5 bases clipped from V and 4 bases from J, the junction kept 6 bases outside the gene matches. The CDR3 protein is CASSKDRGANQPQHF. For the CDR3, the DNA is TGTGCCAGCAGTAAGGACAGGGGGGCAAATCAGCCCCAGCATTTT.

This clonotype has a handful of counts. In nucleotides, the CDR3 is TGCAGCGTTTACAGGGCGGGTGACACAGATACGCAGTATTTT. This gives the protein CSVYRAGDTDTQYF. J is TRBJ2-3 and V is TRBV29-1; weak D call: TRBD1 (6 bases). Looked up from germline, CDR1 is SQVTM and CDR2 is ANQGSEA. This CDR3 has 14 amino acids. The V end was cut by 5 bases, the J end by 2 bases, with 14 bases between.

This clonotype was detected only a few times. This chain links TRBV12-3 or TRBV12-4 with TRBJ1-5, with 10 bases matching TRBD1. V lost 7 bases, J lost 0 bases, and 9 bases stayed unmatched. There are 17 residues in the CDR3. This CDR3 is CASMRDRGGYSNQPQHF. The DNA of the CDR3 is TGTGCCAGCATGAGGGACAGGGGAGGATATAGCAATCAGCCCCAGCATTTT.

The chain joins TRBV20-1 to TRBJ2-5; the D gene is possibly TRBD2 (6 bases). Trimming removed 2 bases at V and 3 bases at J, with 13 bases between. This CDR3 region has 14 residues. Germline CDR1 DFQATT, CDR2 SNEGSKA (reference sequence). The CDR3 coding sequence is TGCAGTGCTAGATTGGGTTCGGGGGAAGAGACCCAGTACTTC. Translating it yields CSARLGSGEETQYF.

The genes are TRBV4-1 and TRBJ2-4, with TRBD1 as a possible D gene (6 bases). Germline CDR1 is MGHRA and CDR2 is YSYEKL. The V end lost 11 bases, the J end lost 3 bases, and 14 bases lay between the germline ends. The CDR3 covers 13 residues. The CDR3 DNA is TGCGCCTCAGGGGAGCATGGCAAAAACATTCAGTACTTC. It codes for CASGEHGKNIQYF.